Given below is one T cell receptor beta chain in context. Method: immunoSEQ multiplex PCR; TCRdb's copy keeps in-frame clones and lacks some. The data hold 250,000 or so clones, with around 86% observed a single time. The data were taken from a study of blood T cell repertoires in COVID-19. Trimming removed 2 bases at V and 9 bases at J, with 17 bases between. Germline CDR1 reads GTSNPN; CDR2 reads SVGIG (reference sequence). This CDR3 region has 14 residues. The specimen sequenced was peripheral blood. The sequence derives from a man between 35 and 55 years old with active or convalescent COVID-19. The chain couples TRBV30 to TRBJ2-1; the D gene is possibly TRBD2 (6 bases). The CDR3 loop is CAWSRDRRDPEQFF. In nucleotides, the CDR3 is TGTGCCTGGAGTAGGGATAGGAGGGATCCTGAGCAGTTCTTC.